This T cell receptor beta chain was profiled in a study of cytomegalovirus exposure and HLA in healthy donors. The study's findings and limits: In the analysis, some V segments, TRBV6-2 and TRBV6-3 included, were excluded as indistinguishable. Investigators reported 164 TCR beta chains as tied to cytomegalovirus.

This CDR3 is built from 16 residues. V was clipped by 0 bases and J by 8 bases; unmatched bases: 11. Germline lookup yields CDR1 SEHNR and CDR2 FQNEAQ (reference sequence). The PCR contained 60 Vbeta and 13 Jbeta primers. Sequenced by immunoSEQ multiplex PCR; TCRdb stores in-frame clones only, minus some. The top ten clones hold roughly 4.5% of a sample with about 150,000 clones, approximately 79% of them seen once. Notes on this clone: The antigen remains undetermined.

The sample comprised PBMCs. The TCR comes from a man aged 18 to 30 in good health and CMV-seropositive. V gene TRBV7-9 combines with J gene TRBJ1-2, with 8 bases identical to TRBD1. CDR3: CASSLAGQGLLEGYTF. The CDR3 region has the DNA TGTGCCAGCAGCTTAGCCGGACAGGGACTGTTGGAAGGCTACACCTTC.